This paragraph reports one T cell receptor beta chain. The data belong to a study of blood T cell repertoires in COVID-19. Turning to the study itself: Donors in the United States, Italy and Spain gave samples during acute or convalescent COVID-19. PBMCs, B-cell-depleted T cells, or T cells provided the cDNA or gDNA that made up the material.

Germline lookup yields CDR1 SGHRS and CDR2 YFSETQ. CDR3 size: 15 residues. J gave up 3 bases and V 4 bases, and 7 bases lay outside the gene matches. In the source study's methods: Reference gene primer amplification gave estimated nucleated cell counts. Measured with immunoSEQ multiplex PCR; TCRdb has only the in-frame clones, and not every one. That table furnishes V, J and clone size, whereas the DNA furnished D and trimming. The sample lists 250,000 to 300,000 clones, 89% seen once, with roughly 4.8% in the top ten. The clonotype was recovered from a woman in her thirties or forties who had recovered from COVID-19. Material for sequencing was peripheral blood. The rearrangement links TRBV5-1 to TRBJ2-5, with 9 bases identical to TRBD1. CDR3: CASSQQGAEEETQYF. CDR3 sequence (DNA): TGCGCCAGCAGCCAACAGGGGGCTGAAGAAGAGACCCAGTACTTC.